Listed here are 20 T cell receptor beta chains from one sample, sequenced in a study of cytomegalovirus exposure and HLA in healthy donors. PCR employed 60 Vbeta and 13 Jbeta primers. Repertoires were generated with immunoSEQ multiplex PCR, while TCRdb's copy carries only in-frame clones and drops some. Of around 200,000 clones in the sample, around 83% were seen once. The sequenced sample consisted of PBMCs. These receptors were obtained from a woman aged 50 to 65 in good health and CMV-seropositive.

This chain joins TRBV6-6 and TRBJ1-1; weak D call: TRBD1 (6 bases). The V end was cut by 5 bases, the J end by 3 bases, with 13 bases between. CDR1 is MNHNY, CDR2 SVGAGI, per germline (reference sequence). This CDR3 has 14 residues. The DNA for the CDR3 is TGTGCCAGCAGTCCCACCCCAGGGGACACTGAAGCTTTCTTT. Its translation is CASSPTPGDTEAFF.

This clone occurred once. The chain employs TRBV18 and TRBJ1-2; D is unresolved. Germline loops: CDR1 KGHSH, CDR2 LQKENI. The CDR3 spans 11 residues. Trimming took off 6 bases at V and 14 bases at J, with 16 bases between the two ends. CDR3 in amino acids: CASSPGEAITF. For the CDR3, the DNA is TGTGCCAGCTCCCCAGGCGAGGCAATAACCTTC.

This clone came up once. The chain couples TRBV10-1 to TRBJ1-1; weak D call: TRBD1 (5 bases). V was shortened by 6 bases and J by 6 bases, with 14 bases between the two germline ends. The length of the CDR3 is 13 residues. Germline CDR1 WNHNN, CDR2 SYGVQD (reference sequence). The CDR3 nucleotides read TGCGCCAGCAGATCTTCCCAGGGCGCTGAAGCTTTCTTT. It encodes CASRSSQGAEAFF.

V and J are TRBV2 and TRBJ2-7; maybe TRBD1 (6 bases). Trimming cost V 7 bases and J 5 bases, with 18 bases left between them. This CDR3 is built from 14 residues. Germline assignment: CDR1 SNHLY and CDR2 FYNNEI. The DNA for the CDR3 is TGTGCCAGCAATAGAGAACTAGGGGACAACGAGCAGTACTTC. It translates to CASNRELGDNEQYF.

This clone was detected once. V and J are TRBV5-6 and TRBJ2-5, with D uncertain. The better agreement between TRBJ2-7 and the DNA end casts doubt on the J call. This CDR3 region has 14 residues. CDR1 SGHDT and CDR2 YYEEEE come from the germline V gene. DNA for the CDR3: TGTGCCAGCAGCTCGACCGGGTCCTACTACGAGCAGTACTTC. Protein sequence: CASSSTGSYYEQYF.

The CDR3 region is CASSFYPEGDTQYF. For the CDR3, the DNA is TGTGCCAGCAGCTTTTATCCAGAGGGAGATACGCAGTATTTT. The chain employs TRBV11-2 and TRBJ2-3, with D maybe TRBD2 (5 bases). V dropped 3 bases and J dropped 5 bases, with 12 bases sitting between them. This CDR3 comprises 14 residues. Germline CDR1 and CDR2: SGHAT and FQNNGV.

The chain carries TRBV11-2 and TRBJ1-4; no definite D call. Germline-derived CDR1 and CDR2 are SGHAT and FQNNGV. Trimming stripped 1 base from V and 3 bases from J, with 9 bases between. CDR3 size: 15 residues. CDR3 loop: CASSLGRSANEKLFF. The CDR3 region has the DNA TGTGCCAGCAGCTTAGGGAGGTCAGCTAATGAAAAACTGTTTTTT.

The chain links TRBV28 to TRBJ2-2, with 7 bases that match TRBD2. CDR1 is MDHEN, CDR2 SYDVKM, per germline. The ends lost 1 base at V and 0 bases at J; junction bases unmatched: 8. This CDR3 spans 18 amino acids. The CDR3 region has the DNA TGTGCCAGCAGTTTATTCGGGGGGTTACTCGCGAACACCGGGGAGCTGTTTTTT. Translating it yields CASSLFGGLLANTGELFF.

This clone was seen repeatedly, ten times or more. The chain joins TRBV6-4 to TRBJ2-3, with 11 bases fitting TRBD2. Germline V gene sequence: CDR1 MRHNA, CDR2 SNTAGT. The CDR3 runs to 15 residues. V lost 6 bases to trimming and J lost 5 bases; unmatched junction nucleotides: 7. The CDR3 reads CASSPTSGGGDTQYF. The DNA of the CDR3 is TGTGCCAGCAGCCCCACTAGCGGGGGTGGAGATACGCAGTATTTT.

The chain carries TRBV7-2 and TRBJ1-1; D gene ambiguous. Trimming left V 4 bases short and J 5 bases short, with 11 bases between. The CDR3 is 13 residues long. Germline CDR1 reads SGHTA; CDR2 reads FQGNSA. This CDR3 is CASSSPILTEAFF. CDR3 nucleotides: TGTGCCAGCAGCTCCCCAATTTTGACTGAAGCTTTCTTT.

This clone was seen a few times. The J gene is TRBJ1-4, the V gene TRBV9, with 9 bases lining up with TRBD1. This CDR3 contains 15 residues. The junction had 8 bases not matched to a gene; V was cut back by 4 bases and J by 7 bases. Germline CDR1 and CDR2: SGDLS and YYNGEE. This chain's CDR3 is CASSNRTGVGEKLFF. The DNA of the CDR3 is TGTGCCAGCAGCAACCGGACAGGGGTGGGTGAAAAACTGTTTTTT.

This sequence joins TRBV7-9 and TRBJ1-2; D is possibly TRBD1 (5 bases). CDR3 length equals 15 residues. From germline, CDR1 is SEHNR and CDR2 FQNEAQ (reference sequence). V was cut by 5 bases and J by 4 bases, with 17 bases left in between. Here the CDR3 DNA reads TGTGCCAGCAGCCCCCATGGCGGGGCCAGCTATGGCTACACCTTC. Its protein is CASSPHGGASYGYTF.

The rearrangement links TRBV29-1 to TRBJ2-5; D gene unclear. The CDR3 runs to 11 residues. CDR1 and CDR2 (germline): SQVTM, ANQGSEA. Trimming left V 6 bases short and J 4 bases short, with 9 bases between. CDR3 DNA sequence: TGCAGCGTAAAACACCGAGAGACCCAGTACTTC. It encodes CSVKHRETQYF. Drawing the rest from reference TRBV29-1 and TRBJ2-5, the complete variable domain is SAVISQKPSRDICQRGTSLTIQCQVDSQVTMMFWYRQQPGQSLTLIATANQGSEATYESGFVIDKFPISRPNLTFSTLTVSNMSPEDSSIYLCSVKHRETQYFGPGTRLLVL.

The V call is TRBV19, the J call TRBJ1-1, with a possible D match to TRBD1 (6 bases). This CDR3 region has 16 residues. Germline V gene lookup returns CDR1 LNHDA and CDR2 SQIVND (reference sequence). Trimming took off 5 bases at V and 1 base at J, with 17 bases between the two ends. DNA for the CDR3: TGTGCCAGTAGTCGGGCAGGGGTTTCGGCGAACACTGAAGCTTTCTTT. It codes for CASSRAGVSANTEAFF. Variable domain in full (rest from reference TRBV19 and TRBJ1-1): DGGITQSPKYLFRKEGQNVTLSCEQNLNHDAMYWYRQDPGQGLRLIYYSQIVNDFQKGDIAEGYSVSREKKESFPLTVTSAQKNPTAFYLCASSRAGVSANTEAFFGQGTRLTVV.

In DNA, the CDR3 is TGTGCCAGCAGTTACAGGAGGGGTGGCAATCAGCCCCAGCATTTT. Translated: CASSYRRGGNQPQHF. The genes are TRBV6-5 and TRBJ1-5, with D tentatively TRBD1 (5 bases). The CDR3 is made up of 15 amino acids. V was pared by 2 bases and J by 2 bases, with 10 bases between. CDR1 is MNHEY and CDR2 is SVGAGI in the germline V gene.

There are a few counts of this clone. The chain is built from TRBV6-1 and TRBJ2-7; possibly TRBD2 for D (6 bases). Germline CDR1 MNHNS, CDR2 SASEGT. This CDR3 has 16 amino acids. The germline V and J ends were trimmed by 0 bases and 1 base, with 13 bases remaining between them. CDR3 sequence: CASSEASWDSSYEQYF. CDR3 DNA: TGTGCCAGCAGTGAAGCTTCATGGGACTCGTCCTACGAGCAGTACTTC.

In this sample, this clone turned up once. This sequence joins TRBV4-1 and TRBJ2-1; TRBD1 agrees at 9 bases. The CDR3 extends over 17 amino acids. The V segment lost 3 bases and the J segment 2 bases; nucleotides outside the gene matches: 8. CDR1 MGHRA and CDR2 YSYEKL come from the germline V gene. The CDR3 coding sequence is TGCGCCAGCAGCCATCGTCGGGGGACAGGGACCTACAATGAGCAGTTCTTC. Translating gives CASSHRRGTGTYNEQFF.

The CDR3 DNA reads as TGTGCCAGCAGTGGACAGACCTACGAGCAGTACTTC. Its translation is CASSGQTYEQYF. The chain recombines TRBV2 with TRBJ2-7; D is perhaps TRBD1 (5 bases). Germline V gene lookup returns CDR1 SNHLY and CDR2 FYNNEI. The V end was cut by 4 bases, the J end by 2 bases, with 6 bases between. This CDR3 comprises 12 residues.

As for this clone: This same CDR3 is encoded by further DNA sequences in the sample. V and J are TRBV18 and TRBJ2-5, with D possibly matching TRBD2 (6 bases). The CDR3 spans 14 residues. V lost 6 bases and J 1 base, leaving 12 bases between the germline ends. The germline CDR1 and CDR2 sequences are KGHSH and LQKENI. CDR3 DNA: TGTGCCAGCTCCCCCTTAGCGGCCCAAGAGACCCAGTACTTC. Translating it yields CASSPLAAQETQYF.

The genes are TRBV18 and TRBJ2-5; D is unresolved. The CDR3 has 16 residues. V was clipped by 3 bases and J by 2 bases, with 16 bases between them. Germline loops: CDR1 KGHSH, CDR2 LQKENI. CDR3 DNA: TGTGCCAGCTCACCTGCTCGTCTAGTGATTCAAGAGACCCAGTACTTC. Its translation: CASSPARLVIQETQYF.